This T cell receptor (beta chain) was retrieved from a study of blood T cells in healthy people across ages. Points from the study as a whole: Any conclusive comparison of naive versus antigen-experienced cells was prevented by using unsorted PBMCs.

In terms of origin and age, donors were healthy Caucasian individuals from Russia aged 6 to 90. Germline CDR1 LNHNV, CDR2 YYDKDF (reference sequence). Trimming cost V 3 bases and J 4 bases; bases outside gene matches: 4. CDR3 length: 14 residues. The authors ran a second PCR of 7 to 11 cycles using a sample-barcoded 5' primer and a J-beta primer mix. The authors tagged each cDNA molecule using a template-switch adaptor with 12 random nucleotides. Each of the samples gave a minimum of 2.5 million paired-end reads that contained CDR3. TCRdb passed the 5' RACE reads through MiXCR, listing each CDR3 protein once. This table holds 600,000 to 650,000 distinct CDR3 sequences, about 54% found once. A remark on this clonotype: Its antigen is currently unknown.

The chain recombines TRBV15 with TRBJ2-3, with TRBD2 matching 7 bases. The receptor was derived from a man aged 55 to 70 in good health. Sequencing input: blood. CDR3: CATSRERGPDTQYF. Written as DNA, the CDR3 is TGTGCCACCAGCAGGGAGCGGGGTCCAGATACGCAGTATTTT.